Listed below are T cell receptor beta chains from one sample, sequenced in a study of early T cells in non-severe SARS-CoV-2 infection. A single record per CDR3 protein comes from TCRdb applying MiXCR to the 5' RACE reads. In the table there are roughly 70,000 distinct CDR3 sequences, 20% of which are singletons. The sample here was whole blood, taken at baseline. Every receptor here comes from an adult who was a healthcare worker with PCR-confirmed SARS-CoV-2 infection or an uninfected control (not recorded which). CDR3s include the opening cysteine and the closing phenylalanine or tryptophan. A D gene is named only where the DNA matches it firmly. Clone size is given for some rows only: seen once, a few or many times, or a class if the clone is expanded.

d_call,v_call,clone_size,j_call,cdr3_nt,cdr3_aa
-,TRBV16,-,TRBJ1-1,TGTGCCAGCAGCCAATCGATGCCCCGGGGGGGCACTGAAGCTTTCTTT,CASSQSMPRGGTEAFF
-,TRBV3-1,few,TRBJ2-7,TGTGCCAGCAGCCAATGGCCCTACGAGCAGTACTTC,CASSQWPYEQYF
-,TRBV10-1,few,TRBJ2-7,TGCGCCAGCAGAGGGACACCTTACGAGCAGTACTTC,CASRGTPYEQYF
-,TRBV27,-,TRBJ1-2,TGTGCCAGCAGTTCCTCCGGGGGGGCCCATGGCTACACCTTC,CASSSSGGAHGYTF
-,TRBV12-3/TRBV12-4,-,TRBJ2-1,TGTGCCAGCAGCCGGACGCCGGGGGCTGAGCAGTTCTTC,CASSRTPGAEQFF
-,TRBV29-1,-,TRBJ1-3,TGCAGCGTTGAAAAGACGGCTGGAAACACCATATATTTT,CSVEKTAGNTIYF
-,TRBV18,few,TRBJ2-1,TGTGCCAGCTCACCAGGGGGGGACAGTGAGCAGTTCTTC,CASSPGGDSEQFF
TRBD2,TRBV10-1,few,TRBJ2-1,TGCGCCAGCAGTGAGCGGGGGGGCTACAATGAGCAGTTCTTC,CASSERGGYNEQFF
TRBD2,TRBV7-9,-,TRBJ2-1,TGTGCCAGCAGCTTAGTAGGACTAGCGGTGGATGAGCAGTTCTTC,CASSLVGLAVDEQFF
-,TRBV6-2/TRBV6-3,-,TRBJ2-1,TGTGCCAGCAGCCTCGCGGACCGCAATGAGCAGTTCTTC,CASSLADRNEQFF
-,TRBV7-9,few,TRBJ2-1,TGTGCCAGCAGCTCGCAACACAATGAGCAGTTCTTC,CASSSQHNEQFF
-,TRBV6-5,-,TRBJ2-6,TGTGCCAGCAGTTACTCGCAGTCTGGGGCCAACGTCCTGACTTTC,CASSYSQSGANVLTF
TRBD1,TRBV13,-,TRBJ2-7,TGTGCCAGCAGCTCGCTCGCGACAGGGAACTACGAGCAGTACTTC,CASSSLATGNYEQYF
TRBD2,TRBV5-1,-,TRBJ2-1,TGCGCCAGCAGCTCCAGCGGGGGGGCCCCATACAATGAGCAGTTCTTC,CASSSSGGAPYNEQFF
TRBD1,TRBV3-1,-,TRBJ1-4,TGTGCCAGCAGCCGGGACAGGGGGGGAGAAAAACTGTTTTTT,CASSRDRGGEKLFF
TRBD1,TRBV20-1,few,TRBJ1-1,TGCAGTGCTAGGAAGGGGGCTGGCACTGAAGCTTTCTTT,CSARKGAGTEAFF
TRBD1,TRBV13,-,TRBJ2-1,TGTGCCAGCAGCCTCTCCGGGACAGGCCACTTCGGGCAGTTCTTC,CASSLSGTGHFGQFF
-,TRBV7-9,few,TRBJ1-4,TGTGCCAGCAGCCCAGGACGGTCTAATGAAAAACTGTTTTTT,CASSPGRSNEKLFF
-,TRBV7-6,-,TRBJ2-1,TGTGCCAGCAGCTCCTCCGGCGCTGGAGAGTACAATGAGCAGTTCTTC,CASSSSGAGEYNEQFF
-,TRBV5-1,-,TRBJ1-2,TGCGCCAGCAGCTTGGGTGAGAACTATGGCTACACCTTC,CASSLGENYGYTF
TRBD1,TRBV5-4,-,TRBJ2-1,TGTGCCAGCAACACAAGGACAGGCTTAAACAATGAGCAGTTCTTC,CASNTRTGLNNEQFF
TRBD2,TRBV5-8,-,TRBJ2-3,TGTGCCCCCTCTGGATCGGGGGGGCGAACAGATACGCAGTATTTT,CAPSGSGGRTDTQYF
-,TRBV5-4,-,TRBJ2-2,TGTGCCAGCACCTTAAGACAAGCGGGCGACACCGGGGAGCTGTTTTTT,CASTLRQAGDTGELFF
-,TRBV18,-,TRBJ2-6,TGTGCCAGCCTTAGGACGTCTGGGGCCAACGTCCTGACTTTC,CASLRTSGANVLTF
-,TRBV7-8,-,TRBJ2-7,TGTGCCAGCAGCTTAGACGGGGGAACCCCCTACGAGCAGTACTTC,CASSLDGGTPYEQYF
TRBD2,TRBV12-3/TRBV12-4,few,TRBJ2-3,TGTGCCAGCAGTCTAGGACTAGCGGGGGGAGAAGATACGCAGTATTTT,CASSLGLAGGEDTQYF
-,TRBV29-1,-,TRBJ2-5,TGCAGCGTTCCGTGGCGGCGGGAGACCCAGTACTTC,CSVPWRRETQYF
-,TRBV7-3,many,TRBJ1-1,TGTGCCAGCAGCTTAAGTTTGGGGACTGAAGCTTTCTTT,CASSLSLGTEAFF
TRBD1,TRBV2,-,TRBJ1-6,TGTGCCAGCAGTCTCGGGACAGGGGAGTTTTCACCCCTCCACTTT,CASSLGTGEFSPLHF
-,TRBV5-1,many,TRBJ2-3,TGCGCCAGCAGCTCTCAGGGGATGGCAGATACGCAGTATTTT,CASSSQGMADTQYF
TRBD1,TRBV5-1,-,TRBJ1-1,TGCGCCAGCAGCCCAGACAGGGGGCACATGAACACTGAGGCTTTCTTT,CASSPDRGHMNTEAFF
-,TRBV11-2,-,TRBJ2-1,TGTGCCAGCAGCCCACTGAATGAGCAGTTCTTC,CASSPLNEQFF
TRBD2,TRBV27,-,TRBJ2-1,TGTGCCAGCAATAGCGGGGGGGCCTACAATGAGCAGTTCTTC,CASNSGGAYNEQFF
TRBD1,TRBV6-2/TRBV6-3,many,TRBJ2-1,TGTGCCAGCGCTCCGATCGGACAGGGTAAACCCCGCTCCTACAATGAGCAGTTCTTC,CASAPIGQGKPRSYNEQFF
-,TRBV10-2,-,TRBJ1-2,TGCGCCAGCAGCGCCAAGGCGGGTTATGGCTACACCTTC,CASSAKAGYGYTF
-,TRBV7-9,-,TRBJ2-3,TGTGCCAGCAGCTTAGTCGCGGGGGCCGTCACAGATACGCAGTATTTT,CASSLVAGAVTDTQYF